This entry lists 2 T cell receptor beta chains sequenced from one sample in a study of cytomegalovirus exposure and HLA in healthy donors. Both 60 Vbeta primers and 13 Jbeta primers went into the PCR. TCRdb's copy holds only in-frame clones and misses some; the assay was immunoSEQ multiplex PCR. The sample gives more than 65,000 clones, roughly 74% of which show up once; 11% is in the top ten. What was sequenced was PBMCs. These receptors all stem from a woman between 55 and 75 years old in good health and CMV-seropositive.

J is TRBJ2-1 and V is TRBV5-1, with 10 bases identical to TRBD2. Germline V gene data show CDR1 as SGHRS and CDR2 as YFSETQ. V lost 5 bases, J lost 5 bases, and 10 bases stayed unmatched. The CDR3 spans 16 residues. CDR3 sequence: CASSPVRTSGNNEQFF. The CDR3 DNA reads TGCGCCAGCAGTCCAGTTCGGACTAGCGGTAACAATGAGCAGTTCTTC.

The gene calls are TRBV7-6 and TRBJ1-3; D perhaps matches TRBD1 (6 bases). The CDR3 covers 17 residues. The germline V gene has CDR1 SGHVS and CDR2 FNYEAQ. V dropped 1 base and J dropped 0 bases, with 13 bases sitting between them. For the CDR3, the DNA is TGTGCCAGCAGCTTAGAACACAGGGCAGCCTCTGGAAACACCATATATTTT. It codes for CASSLEHRAASGNTIYF.